Below are 14 T cell receptor beta chains sequenced from a single sample in a study of OX40 agonist ivuxolimab in advanced cancers. The receptor library was made with the immunoSEQ multiplex PCR assay. TCRdb carries this immuneACCESS record with in-frame sequences only. Its versions omit some clonotypes, under half of them owing to an unresolved V gene in the studies checked, with the rest unexplained. The sample table contains over 45,000 clones; only one count was recorded for about 94% of them. The top ten clones comprise around 19% of the sample. Sample: CD4+ or CD8+ T cells sorted from blood, taken in a trial of the OX40 agonist ivuxolimab. The receptors were gathered from an adult with an advanced solid tumor such as melanoma, head and neck, liver or kidney cancer.

By share, this clone ranks as medium-sized. V is TRBV5-6 and J is TRBJ2-3, with 7 bases identical to TRBD1. The germline V gene has CDR1 SGHDT and CDR2 YYEEEE. The J segment lost 4 bases and the V segment lost 4 bases, leaving 6 bases of the junction unmatched. The CDR3 covers 14 residues. CDR3 coding DNA: TGTGCCAGCAGCCCAGTCACAGGGGCAGATACGCAGTATTTT. Translating gives CASSPVTGADTQYF.

CDR3 nucleotides: TGTGCCAGCAGCTGGATGGACTACTCTGCCTACAATGAGCAGTTCTTC. Its protein product is CASSWMDYSAYNEQFF. The chain carries TRBV7-2 and TRBJ2-1; maybe TRBD2 (6 bases). Deletions cut 4 bases from V and 2 bases from J, with 15 bases between. Germline V gene lookup returns CDR1 SGHTA and CDR2 FQGNSA. The length of the CDR3 is 16 residues.

This clone was detected only once. This chain connects TRBV15 to TRBJ2-1, with 10 bases aligning to TRBD1. There are 16 residues in the CDR3. V lost 0 bases and J lost 4; bases outside the gene matches: 3. Looked up from germline, CDR1 is LNHNV and CDR2 is YYDKDF (reference sequence). In DNA, the CDR3 is TGTGCCACCAGCAGAGACGGACAGGGGGGTTACAATGAGCAGTTCTTC. It codes for CATSRDGQGGYNEQFF.

This chain links TRBV9 with TRBJ1-2; TRBD1 aligns across 8 bases. The germline CDR1 and CDR2 sequences are SGDLS and YYNGEE. Trimming took 0 bases from V and 7 from J; bases not matched to a gene: 2. The CDR3 has 13 amino acids. The CDR3 loop is CASSVGTGSGYTF. The DNA for the CDR3 is TGTGCCAGCAGCGTAGGGACAGGGTCTGGCTACACCTTC.

The chain carries TRBV27 and TRBJ1-1; D unclear. This CDR3 is 15 amino acids long. V was cut by 6 bases and J by 4 bases, with 18 bases left in between. Germline CDR1 and CDR2: MNHEY and SMNVEV (reference sequence). DNA of the CDR3: TGTGCCAGCAGCAAGGGTGGTTGGCTGGGCACTGAAGCTTTCTTT. It codes for CASSKGGWLGTEAFF.

V gene TRBV7-9 combines with J gene TRBJ2-1; D gene ambiguous. The CDR3 extends over 13 amino acids. The V gene's germline CDR1 is SEHNR and CDR2 FQNEAQ (reference sequence). The V gene lost 7 bases and the J gene lost 6 bases, with 13 bases spanning the gap. CDR3 residues: CASTPLDGNEQFF. DNA of the CDR3: TGTGCCAGCACCCCCCTAGATGGCAATGAGCAGTTCTTC.

This clone was found once. J is TRBJ1-1 and V is TRBV15; D not resolved. V was shortened by 4 bases and J by 1 base, with 10 bases between the two germline ends. There are 14 residues in the CDR3. The germline V gene has CDR1 LNHNV and CDR2 YYDKDF (reference sequence). The CDR3 loop is CATSIPLSNTEAFF. The CDR3 DNA follows: TGTGCCACCAGCATTCCCCTTTCGAACACTGAAGCTTTCTTT.

The rearrangement joins TRBV6-5 to TRBJ2-7; 8 bases are shared with TRBD1. This CDR3 is 13 amino acids long. Looked up from germline, CDR1 is MNHEY and CDR2 is SVGAGI. Trimming at V came to 6 bases and at J to 4 bases, leaving 5 bases not matched to a gene. For the CDR3, the DNA is TGTGCCAGCAGCCTCGGACAGGGTTACGAGCAGTACTTC. Translated: CASSLGQGYEQYF.

The V gene is TRBV5-4, the J gene TRBJ2-7, with a tentative D call TRBD1 (6 bases). Looked up from germline, CDR1 is SGHNT and CDR2 is YYREEE (reference sequence). Trimming took 3 bases from V and 0 from J, leaving 10 bases between them. The CDR3 consists of 14 residues. The CDR3 DNA reads TGTGCCAGCAGCTATGACAGGTCCTCCTACGAGCAGTACTTC. Its protein product is CASSYDRSSYEQYF.

The chain joins TRBV19 to TRBJ2-7, with TRBD1 as a possible D gene (6 bases). This CDR3 has 12 amino acids. CDR1 is LNHDA and CDR2 is SQIVND in the germline V gene (reference sequence). V lost 6 bases, J lost 5 bases, and 11 bases lay in between. CDR3 sequence: CASSRGQHEQYF. The CDR3 coding sequence is TGTGCCAGTAGCCGAGGACAGCACGAGCAGTACTTC.

V gene TRBV13 combines with J gene TRBJ1-6; D is perhaps TRBD1 (6 bases). The CDR3 runs 16 residues. The V gene lost 0 bases and the J gene lost 7 bases, with 13 bases spanning the gap. Germline V gene data show CDR1 as PRHDT and CDR2 as FYEKMQ (reference sequence). This CDR3 is CASSLGLAQGNSPLHF. CDR3 DNA: TGTGCCAGCAGCTTAGGCCTTGCCCAGGGGAATTCACCCCTCCACTTT.

The V and J genes are TRBV4-3 and TRBJ2-5, with unresolved D. The closer fit of TRBJ2-7 to the DNA end suggests the J call may be wrong. In germline, CDR1 is LGHNA, CDR2 YSLEER. The CDR3 spans 14 residues. This CDR3 is CASSQGALPYEQYF. The CDR3 DNA reads as TGCGCCAGCAGCCAAGGGGCATTACCTTACGAGCAGTACTTC.

The chain joins TRBV6-1 to TRBJ2-1; 10 bases align to TRBD2. This CDR3 has 16 amino acids. Unmatched junction bases numbered 5, after V lost 3 bases and J lost 3 bases. Germline V lookup: CDR1 MNHNS, CDR2 SASEGT. The CDR3, as DNA: TGTGCCAGCAGTGAGATGGGGACTAGCGTCTACAATGAGCAGTTCTTC. Translation gives CASSEMGTSVYNEQFF.

The chain carries TRBV11-2 and TRBJ2-3; no definite D call. The germline V gene has CDR1 SGHAT and CDR2 FQNNGV. The CDR3 is 14 residues long. V lost 2 bases and J 0 bases, leaving 6 bases between the germline ends. Here the CDR3 reads CASSLPDSTDTQYF. CDR3 coding DNA: TGTGCCAGCAGCTTACCGGACAGCACAGATACGCAGTATTTT.